The clone carrying this T cell receptor (beta chain) was seen only once. Its target is unknown. This sample is drawn from a study of CD8 T cells in acute hepatitis C reinfection. Overall study results and limits: Overrepresentation in the naive pool did not explain the preferential TRBV04 and TRBV06 usage seen in all groups. Regardless of outcome, roughly twelve public clonotypes appeared, one using V04-02/J02-02.

Only in-frame clones appear in the TCRdb table, and some are missing; sequencing was by immunoSEQ multiplex PCR. The sample yields 30,000 to 45,000 clones, approximately 83% seen once. Sample time point: naive CD8 control sorted from an acute-time-point sample. Montreal Hepatitis C Cohort donors who inject drugs were seen every 3 months. Germline lookup yields CDR1 MNHEY and CDR2 SVGAGI. V was clipped by 7 bases and J by 0 bases, with 13 bases between them. The CDR3 sequence is 15 residues long. Material for sequencing was naive CD8+ T cells from PBMCs. The source of this sequence is a woman aged 18-29 years who spontaneously cleared hepatitis C infection. The rearrangement links TRBV6-5 to TRBJ2-1; D unresolved. This CDR3 reads CASTYTPSSYNEQFF. CDR3 sequence (DNA): TGTGCCAGCACCTACACTCCGAGCTCCTACAATGAGCAGTTCTTC.